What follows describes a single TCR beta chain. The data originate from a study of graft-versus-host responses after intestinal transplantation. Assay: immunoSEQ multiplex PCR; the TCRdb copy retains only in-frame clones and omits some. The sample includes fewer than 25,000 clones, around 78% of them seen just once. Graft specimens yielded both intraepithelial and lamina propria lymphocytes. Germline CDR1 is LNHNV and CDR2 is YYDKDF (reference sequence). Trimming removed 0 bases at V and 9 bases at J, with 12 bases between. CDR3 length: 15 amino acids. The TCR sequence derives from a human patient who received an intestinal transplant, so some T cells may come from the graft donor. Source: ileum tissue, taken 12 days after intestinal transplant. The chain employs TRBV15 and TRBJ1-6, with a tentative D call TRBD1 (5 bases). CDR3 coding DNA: TGTGCCACCAGCAGAGATCATAGGGGTTCTTCACCCCTCCACTTT. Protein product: CATSRDHRGSSPLHF.